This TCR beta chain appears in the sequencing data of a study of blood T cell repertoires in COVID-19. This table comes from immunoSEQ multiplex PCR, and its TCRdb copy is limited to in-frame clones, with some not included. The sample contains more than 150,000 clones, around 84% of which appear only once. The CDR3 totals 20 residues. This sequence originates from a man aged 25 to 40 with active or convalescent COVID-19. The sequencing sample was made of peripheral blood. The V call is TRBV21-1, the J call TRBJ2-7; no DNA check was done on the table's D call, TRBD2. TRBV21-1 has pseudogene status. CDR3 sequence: CASSKAGVKWTAKHSYEQYF. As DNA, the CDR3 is TGTGCCAGCAGCAAAGCCGGGGTAAAGTGGACTGCAAAACATTCCTACGAGCAGTACTTC.